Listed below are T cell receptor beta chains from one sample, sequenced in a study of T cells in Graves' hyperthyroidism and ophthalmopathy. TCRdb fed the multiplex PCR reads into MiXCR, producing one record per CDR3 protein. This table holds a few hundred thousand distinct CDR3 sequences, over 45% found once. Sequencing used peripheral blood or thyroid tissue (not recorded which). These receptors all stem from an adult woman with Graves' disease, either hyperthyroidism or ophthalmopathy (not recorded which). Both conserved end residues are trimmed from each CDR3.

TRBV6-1 ASSVGGEANYGYT
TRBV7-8 ASSLGPLGQYQETQY
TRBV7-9 ASSLTSGMNTGELF
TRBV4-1 ASSPNLVSTNQPQH
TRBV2 VSSPPGTPAF
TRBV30 AWKGRGLPQPQH
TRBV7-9 ASSGGQGGNQPQH
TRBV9 ASFGSLT
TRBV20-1 SARDGGQGADNSPLH
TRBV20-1 SARFFGQSSGEQY
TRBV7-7 ASSLVRARTQY
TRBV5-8 ASSLVRGFGANVLT
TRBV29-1 SDRSGTQETQY
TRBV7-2 ASGSGGSGNTIY
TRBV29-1 SVVWLTGEKLF
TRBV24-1 ATSGDTYGYT
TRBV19 ASSFDRGHGYT
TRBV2 ASSDGTGLYNEQF
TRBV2 ASRITNSPLH
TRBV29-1 SVHGGANQPQH
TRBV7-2 ASSSRTSGSRETQY
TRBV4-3 ASSQALTRVGTEAF
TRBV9 ASSEGYRSSGNTIY
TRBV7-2 ASSLAQSGPYLHEQY
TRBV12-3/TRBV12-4 ATRDRELSPLH
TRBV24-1 ATSREGLAEKNTGELF
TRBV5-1 ASSSVQGSGYGYT
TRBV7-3 ASSSIRRDRNYEQY
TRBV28 ASSRTGGFAGELF
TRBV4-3 ASSLSRSNEKLF
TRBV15 ATSSKPTASGELF
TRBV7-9 ASSRGQAENTIY
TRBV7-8 ASSLDRVDSPLH
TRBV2 ASRGRQEQY
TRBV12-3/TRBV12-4 AISRQGLGQETQY
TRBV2 ASRLATHNEQF
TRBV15 ATSSRRTSGRGGEQY
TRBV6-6 ASSPPDGEGETQY
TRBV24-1 ATRKTGEGGELF
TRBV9 ASSSEAGATTTQY
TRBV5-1 ASSLAGGKATEAF
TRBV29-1 SVAGQRGGFGETQY
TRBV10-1 ASSGSQGWTGELF
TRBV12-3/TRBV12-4 ASSLGPGMNTEAF
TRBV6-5 ASCGGGYEQY
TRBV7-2 ASSWISNQPQY
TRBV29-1 SVEGGDNSYEQY
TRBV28 ASTRTGANVLT
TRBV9 ASSLNPGLATDTQY
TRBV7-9 ASSPGGRDKGHGANVLT
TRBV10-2 ARMSPSSNTEAF
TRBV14 ASSQAGQETQY
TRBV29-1 SVLGTAGRSTDTQY
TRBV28 ASRAVDRNYGYT
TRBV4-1 ASSQRGGASTEAF
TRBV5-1 ASSPTVRNTEAF
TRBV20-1 SARGGAAGGYT
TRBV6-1 ASSPLSAGDTEAF
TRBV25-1 ASSQAKRGNQETQY
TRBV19 ASSFLQGARNNQPQH